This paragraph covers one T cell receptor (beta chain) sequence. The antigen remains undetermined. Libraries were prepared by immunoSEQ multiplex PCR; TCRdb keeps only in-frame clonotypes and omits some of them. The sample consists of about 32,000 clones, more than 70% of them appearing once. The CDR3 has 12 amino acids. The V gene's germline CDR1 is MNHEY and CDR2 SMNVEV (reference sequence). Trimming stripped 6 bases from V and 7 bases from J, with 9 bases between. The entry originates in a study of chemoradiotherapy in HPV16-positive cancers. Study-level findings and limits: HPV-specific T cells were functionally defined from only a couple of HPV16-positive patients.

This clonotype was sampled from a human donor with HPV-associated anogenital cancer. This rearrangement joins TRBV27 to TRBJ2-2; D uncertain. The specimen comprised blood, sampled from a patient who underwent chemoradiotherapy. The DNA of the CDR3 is TGTGCCAGCAGAATTCCAGGCGGGGAGCTGTTTTTT. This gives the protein CASRIPGGELFF.